The source of this T cell receptor beta chain is a study of blood T cell repertoires in COVID-19. Overall study context: Donors in the United States, Italy and Spain gave samples during acute or convalescent COVID-19. PBMCs, B-cell-depleted T cells, or T cells provided the cDNA or gDNA that made up the material.

Original handling: Reference gene primer amplification in the assay estimated nucleated cell counts. Sequenced by immunoSEQ multiplex PCR; TCRdb stores in-frame clones only, minus some. V and J calls and clone size are those listed in that table; D and trimming were worked out from the DNA. Of about 41,000 clones listed, around four fifths were seen once; the top ten hold approximately 44%. The specimen sequenced was peripheral blood. The clonotype was recovered from a woman older than 75 with active or convalescent COVID-19.

The CDR3 loop reads CASSLAGSQETQYF. The DNA of the CDR3 is TGTGCCAGCAGCTTAGCGGGCTCTCAAGAGACCCAGTACTTC. The chain recombines TRBV7-8 with TRBJ2-5; D unresolved. V was cut by 0 bases and J by 2 bases, with 7 bases left in between. The CDR3 consists of 14 residues. CDR1 and CDR2 (germline): SGHVS, FQNEAQ.